The 29 T cell receptor beta chains below all came from one sample that was sequenced in a study of cytomegalovirus exposure and HLA in healthy donors. Primers: 60 Vbeta forward and 13 Jbeta reverse. Here immunoSEQ multiplex PCR was the method, and the copy in TCRdb shows in-frame clones only, minus some. This sample has 150,000 to 200,000 clones, with around 80% found just once. Specimen: PBMCs. These receptors all come from a girl aged 10 to 17 in good health and CMV-seropositive.

In its sample, this clone was seen a few times. This sequence joins TRBV10-3 and TRBJ2-1; the match to TRBD2 covers 11 bases. This CDR3 is 15 amino acids long. Trimming took 4 bases from V and 8 from J; bases not matched to a gene: 7. The germline CDR1 and CDR2 sequences are ENHRY and SYGVKD. CDR3 coding DNA: TGTGCCATCAGTGGGGGACTAGCGGAGTGGGATGAGCAGTTCTTC. It translates to CAISGGLAEWDEQFF.

This clone has just a few counts. The chain is built from TRBV5-1 and TRBJ2-7, with TRBD2 identical over 8 bases. Per germline, CDR1 SGHRS and CDR2 YFSETQ. The CDR3 extends over 15 amino acids. V trimming: 0 bases; J trimming: 0 bases; junction bases outside the gene matches: 2. The DNA of the CDR3 is TGCGCCAGCAGCTTGGAAAGCGGGAGCTCCTACGAGCAGTACTTC. Residues: CASSLESGSSYEQYF.

This chain uses TRBV4-3 with TRBJ2-7, with 8 bases aligning to TRBD2. V dropped 3 bases and J dropped 0; count of bases not matched to a gene: 7. Germline V lookup: CDR1 LGHNA, CDR2 YSLEER. The CDR3 is 16 amino acids. The CDR3 is CASSQATGTSSYEQYF. In DNA form, the CDR3 reads TGCGCCAGCAGCCAGGCCACCGGGACTAGCTCCTACGAGCAGTACTTC.

This chain uses TRBV28 with TRBJ1-1; D remains ambiguous. The V and J ends lost 3 bases and 1 base respectively, with 6 bases between them. CDR1 is MDHEN, CDR2 SYDVKM, per germline. CDR3 length: 13 residues. CDR3 region: CASSFSGNTEAFF. Here the CDR3 DNA reads TGTGCCAGCAGTTTTTCAGGGAACACTGAAGCTTTCTTT.

The rearrangement uses TRBV29-1 and TRBJ2-2, with D possibly being TRBD1 (5 bases). This CDR3 is built from 12 residues. Germline V gene sequence: CDR1 SQVTM, CDR2 ANQGSEA. V was pared by 7 bases and J by 5 bases, with 11 bases between. The DNA for the CDR3 is TGCAGCGCCCGCAGACAGACCGGGGAGCTGTTTTTT. This gives the protein CSARRQTGELFF.

The CDR3 loop reads CASSQADRVIGYTF. CDR3 bases: TGTGCCAGCAGCCAAGCGGACAGGGTTATCGGCTACACCTTC. This chain links TRBV14 with TRBJ1-2; 8 bases are shared with TRBD1. CDR1 SGHDN and CDR2 FVKESK come from the germline V gene. V shed 1 base, J shed 8 bases, and the junction held 6 bases outside the gene matches. This CDR3 is built from 14 residues.

This clone was seen a single time. The V and J genes are TRBV10-3 and TRBJ2-2; D may be TRBD2 (6 bases). Germline CDR1 reads ENHRY; CDR2 reads SYGVKD. The V gene lost 3 bases and the J gene lost 1 base, with 9 bases spanning the gap. This CDR3 is built from 15 residues. DNA of the CDR3: TGTGCCATCAGTGATGGAGGGTGGAACACCGGGGAGCTGTTTTTT. It codes for CAISDGGWNTGELFF.

This chain joins TRBV25-1 and TRBJ2-5, with D perhaps matching TRBD1 (6 bases). Trimming removed 7 bases at V and 4 bases at J, with 13 bases between. This CDR3 is 13 amino acids long. Germline CDR1 reads MGHDK; CDR2 reads SYGVNS. The CDR3 region has the DNA TGTGCCAGCAAACGGACAGTCTCAGAGACCCAGTACTTC. Translating it yields CASKRTVSETQYF.

This sequence joins TRBV30 and TRBJ2-2; D may be TRBD1 (6 bases). Between the trimmed V and J ends, which lost 6 bases and 1 base, there was a span of 9 bases. The CDR3 is made up of 13 amino acids. Looked up from germline, CDR1 is GTSNPN and CDR2 is SVGIG (reference sequence). The CDR3 sequence: CACRGLNTGELFF. The CDR3 DNA is TGTGCCTGCAGGGGATTGAACACCGGGGAGCTGTTTTTT.

This clone came up once. The rearrangement links TRBV20-1 to TRBJ2-1; D is uncertain. Trimming took off 5 bases at V and 6 bases at J, with 2 bases between the two ends. CDR1 DFQATT and CDR2 SNEGSKA come from the germline V gene (reference sequence). CDR3 length: 9 residues. CDR3 DNA sequence: TGCAGTGCTCTCAATGAGCAGTTCTTC. Its translation is CSALNEQFF.

The table lists this clone with a count of one. The rearrangement links TRBV29-1 to TRBJ2-1; 9 nucleotides align to TRBD2. The CDR3 is 22 residues long. The V and J ends lost 1 base and 4 bases, in that order; junction bases with no gene match: 26. CDR1 and CDR2 (germline): SQVTM, ANQGSEA. The chain's CDR3 is CSVEGAEIASGVRGGFYNEQFF. The CDR3 DNA reads as TGCAGCGTTGAAGGCGCCGAGATAGCTAGCGGGGTGAGAGGGGGGTTTTACAATGAGCAGTTCTTC.

The chain employs TRBV2 and TRBJ2-5; 8 bases agree with TRBD1. The CDR3 has 17 residues. V was pared by 4 bases and J by 2 bases, with 12 bases of the junction left unmatched. Germline-derived CDR1 and CDR2 are SNHLY and FYNNEI. The CDR3 region is CASSGPTGAPLQETQYF. Written as DNA, the CDR3 is TGTGCCAGCAGTGGACCGACAGGGGCGCCCCTTCAAGAGACCCAGTACTTC.

This clone has just one count. The chain has TRBV15 and TRBJ1-2, with D perhaps TRBD1 (5 bases). Deletions cut 6 bases from V and 3 bases from J, with 17 bases between. The CDR3 sequence is 15 residues long. Germline V CDR1 and CDR2: LNHNV, YYDKDF (reference sequence). This chain's CDR3 is CATRVDRGIYYGYTF. CDR3 DNA: TGTGCCACCAGGGTGGATCGGGGGATTTACTATGGCTACACCTTC.

Only one count was recorded for this clone. CDR3 nucleotides: TGTGCCAGCAGTAATAGTCAAGAGACCCAGTACTTC. It codes for CASSNSQETQYF. This chain links TRBV6-5 with TRBJ2-5; no clear D gene. This CDR3 has 12 amino acids. The germline gives CDR1 MNHEY, CDR2 SVGAGI. V lost 5 bases, J lost 2 bases, and 6 bases lay in between.

This sequence joins TRBV27 and TRBJ2-1, with D tentatively TRBD2 (6 bases). Per germline, CDR1 MNHEY and CDR2 SMNVEV (reference sequence). This CDR3 spans 15 amino acids. The germline V and J ends were trimmed by 6 bases and 1 base, with 13 bases remaining between them. CDR3 coding DNA: TGTGCCAGCAGCCCATGGGACTTGTCCTACAATGAGCAGTTCTTC. Translation gives CASSPWDLSYNEQFF.

The V call is TRBV7-3, the J call TRBJ2-1; unclear D gene. V lost 2 bases, J lost 2 bases, and 10 bases lay in between. The CDR3 is 15 amino acids. CDR1 and CDR2 from the germline V gene are SGHTA and FQGTGA. The CDR3 sequence is CASSLGTGTYNEQFF. The CDR3 coding sequence is TGTGCCAGCAGCTTAGGTACTGGTACCTACAATGAGCAGTTCTTC.

This chain joins TRBV10-2 and TRBJ1-5; unclear D gene. The CDR3 is 13 amino acids. The germline V gene has CDR1 WSHSY and CDR2 SAAADI. The V and J ends lost 10 bases and 7 bases respectively, with 17 bases between them. The CDR3 loop reads CATTLNRGQPQHF. The DNA of the CDR3 is TGCGCCACCACTCTTAATCGGGGACAGCCCCAGCATTTT.

This sequence joins TRBV10-3 and TRBJ2-5; 8 nucleotides agree with TRBD1. Germline assignment: CDR1 ENHRY and CDR2 SYGVKD. V dropped 4 bases and J dropped 5; count of bases not matched to a gene: 6. This CDR3 has 14 amino acids. This CDR3 reads CAISARGLGETQYF. In nucleotides, the CDR3 is TGTGCCATCAGTGCCAGGGGGCTGGGGGAGACCCAGTACTTC.

The gene calls are TRBV6-5 and TRBJ2-6; D possibly corresponds to TRBD2 (5 bases). The V gene lost 8 bases and the J gene lost 0 bases, with 8 bases spanning the gap. The germline V gene has CDR1 MNHEY and CDR2 SVGAGI. CDR3 length: 14 residues. This chain's CDR3 is CASVGLSGANVLTF. The CDR3 DNA is TGTGCCAGCGTTGGACTCTCTGGGGCCAACGTCCTGACTTTC.

The V call is TRBV4-1, the J call TRBJ2-2; 8 bases fit TRBD1. CDR3 length equals 15 residues. The V gene's germline CDR1 is MGHRA and CDR2 YSYEKL. Losses at the gene ends were 4 bases for V and 4 bases for J; bases not matched to a gene: 5. The CDR3 reads CASSLGQGSTGELFF. Written as DNA, the CDR3 is TGCGCCAGCAGCCTAGGACAGGGTAGCACCGGGGAGCTGTTTTTT.

The CDR3 sequence is CASSFGAQAVAFF. CDR3 coding DNA: TGTGCCAGCAGCTTCGGTGCCCAGGCCGTAGCTTTCTTT. The rearrangement links TRBV7-9 to TRBJ1-1; D unresolved. The CDR3 contains 13 residues. In germline, CDR1 is SEHNR, CDR2 FQNEAQ (reference sequence). Trimming pared 3 bases from V and 10 bases from J, leaving 15 bases between.

The V gene is TRBV4-3, the J gene TRBJ2-3; TRBD2 matches 13 bases. The J segment lost 4 bases and the V segment lost 4 bases, leaving 2 bases of the junction unmatched. The CDR3 totals 15 residues. The germline V gene has CDR1 LGHNA and CDR2 YSLEER. CDR3 in amino acids: CASSLLAGGSDTQYF. CDR3 DNA sequence: TGCGCCAGCAGCCTACTAGCGGGAGGGTCAGATACGCAGTATTTT.

J is TRBJ2-7 and V is TRBV20-1, with no clear D. The germline V and J ends were trimmed by 6 bases and 3 bases, with 9 bases remaining between them. The CDR3 extends over 11 amino acids. Germline CDR1 DFQATT, CDR2 SNEGSKA (reference sequence). CDR3 protein: CSAPEVYEQYF. The CDR3 nucleotides read TGCAGTGCACCAGAGGTCTACGAGCAGTACTTC.

The chain recombines TRBV10-3 with TRBJ2-3, with D maybe TRBD2 (6 bases). This CDR3 region has 15 residues. Trimming removed 7 bases from V and 0 bases from J, with 14 bases in between. The germline V gene encodes CDR1 ENHRY and CDR2 SYGVKD. CDR3 residues: CAITQAGGSTDTQYF. The CDR3 DNA follows: TGTGCCATCACTCAAGCGGGCGGGAGCACAGATACGCAGTATTTT.

V usage is TRBV29-1 and J usage is TRBJ2-7; 10 bases map to TRBD1. The V gene's germline CDR1 is SQVTM and CDR2 ANQGSEA. The trim removed 4 bases at V and 6 bases at J, leaving 9 bases unmatched. The length of the CDR3 is 14 residues. Here the CDR3 reads CSVGSTGGFGEQYF. The CDR3, as DNA: TGCAGCGTTGGATCGACAGGGGGCTTCGGCGAGCAGTACTTC.

The chain recombines TRBV7-9 with TRBJ2-2; 7 bases fit TRBD2. The CDR3 is made up of 15 amino acids. The V and J ends lost 4 bases and 1 base, in that order; junction bases with no gene match: 3. Germline CDR1 is SEHNR and CDR2 is FQNEAQ (reference sequence). The DNA for the CDR3 is TGTGCCAGCAGCTCGACTAGCAGGAACACCGGGGAGCTGTTTTTT. This encodes CASSSTSRNTGELFF.

The chain links TRBV15 to TRBJ1-2; 7 bases line up with TRBD1. CDR3 length equals 18 residues. Looked up from germline, CDR1 is LNHNV and CDR2 is YYDKDF (reference sequence). The V and J ends lost 0 bases and 6 bases, in that order; junction bases with no gene match: 16. DNA of the CDR3: TGTGCCACCAGCAGAGATTATGAGGGTGGAGGGGGCGCTCATGGCTACACCTTC. It yields the protein CATSRDYEGGGGAHGYTF.

This chain uses TRBV27 with TRBJ1-6, with TRBD1 matching over 7 bases. V trimming: 2 bases; J trimming: 9 bases; junction bases outside the gene matches: 1. The CDR3 contains 13 residues. CDR1 is MNHEY, CDR2 SMNVEV, per germline (reference sequence). CDR3 sequence: CASSLTGVSPLHF. The DNA of the CDR3 is TGTGCCAGCAGTTTAACAGGGGTTTCACCCCTCCACTTT.

This clone showed up just a few times. This rearrangement joins TRBV5-5 to TRBJ1-1; 7 nucleotides match TRBD1. Germline V gene sequence: CDR1 SGHKS, CDR2 YYEKEE (reference sequence). The CDR3 is made up of 12 amino acids. V shed 2 bases and J 11 bases; nucleotides not matched to a gene: 6. This chain's CDR3 is CASSFSRGPAFF. The CDR3 DNA follows: TGTGCCAGCAGCTTTAGTAGGGGGCCGGCTTTCTTT.